This TCR beta chain was documented in a study of T cells in Graves' hyperthyroidism and ophthalmopathy (dated by TCRdb to about 2019). Describing the broader study: Peripheral blood was sampled at the time of initial diagnosis, prior to any treatment. The 85 to 100 discovery patients were divided at random into training and test sets in a 7:3 ratio. After blood sampling, hyperthyroidism patients were treated with methimazole at a starting dose of 30 mg daily, and ophthalmopathy patients were treated with high-dose intravenous methylprednisolone. In six Graves' hyperthyroidism patients, the study also compared T-cell repertoires from thyroid tissue with T-cell repertoires from blood. The paper reports TCR Vbeta CDR3 sequencing of some 140 peripheral blood samples: 40 to 45 ophthalmopathy, approximately 74 hyperthyroidism and around 17 progressor patients. To identify TCR V-J signatures that set the groups apart, the researchers used a discovery cohort of about a hundred patients, made up of roughly 45 with Graves' ophthalmopathy and some 56 with stable Graves' hyperthyroidism. Prospective prediction of ophthalmopathy was tested in an independent validation cohort of fewer than 20 hyperthyroidism patients and 17 patients who later progressed to ophthalmopathy. Broad study findings and their caveats: A model built on a 13 V-J signature distinguished ophthalmopathy from stable hyperthyroidism, reaching 85% to 90% sensitivity and around 81% specificity in cross-validation and 80%/75% in testing. Sample size was not statistically predetermined, and blinding of investigators to group allocation was not performed. In validation, the model predicted progression to ophthalmopathy a median of about 5.9 months before onset, with 65% to 71% sensitivity and about 75% specificity. Most expanded thyroid clonotypes (frequency above 0.001) were also found in blood, which suggests that blood repertoires may mirror thyroid immune responses.

The junction carries 22 bases between V and J, which are trimmed by 6 bases and 4 bases respectively. There are 17 amino acids in the CDR3, from cysteine to phenylalanine inclusive. Just the 51-base CDR3 DNA is kept, in frame starting at base 1. CDR1 and CDR2, looked up from the germline V gene, are MDHEN and SYDVKM. Ophthalmopathy patients had moderately to severely active disease, with a Clinical Activity Score of 3 or more, a NOSPECS grade of 4 or more, and a disease duration of less than 3 months. Any patient with an uncontrolled infection, another autoimmune disease, pregnancy or lactation was excluded. Clinical symptoms, serum thyroxine and TRAb, thyroid ultrasound, and orbital computed tomography formed the basis for the diagnoses. Ficoll-Paque density gradient centrifugation was used to isolate PBMCs from 10 ml of fresh peripheral blood. Trizol reagent was used to extract total RNA, and RNA quality was then checked on an Agilent 2100 Bioanalyzer.

This clonotype was counted many times. Its antigen is unknown. No clone much larger than this one lies a single base away; base qualities are absent. Amplification of TCR beta CDR3 regions was carried out from RNA transcripts. The first round of RT-PCR for the TCR CDR3 was performed with the HTBI primer set and the Qiagen OneStep RT-PCR kit. Libraries were constructed in a second round of multiplex PCR, after which size selection and purification were performed. Sequencing of the libraries was done on an Illumina HiSeq2000 using paired-end 100 bp reads. Turning to the authors' computational methods: Raw data were processed with SOAPnuke, discarding reads with adapters, uncalled bases, mean Phred below 15, or no exact constant-primer or identifier match. COPE v1.2.5 was used to merge high-quality paired reads, and clonotypes were defined as unique nucleotide sequences. Clonotypes were aligned to IMGT TRBV, TRBD and TRBJ reference segments using MiTCR v1.1. The analysis was restricted to V-J combinations with a frequency above 0.0001, which together covered over 99% of the repertoires. A TCS score was defined as the ratio between F50 (clonal expansion) and ExV (chaos), using BLOSUM62-based TCRdist between CDR3 peptides within each V-J. Welch's t-statistics and random forest reduced 500 to 550 V-J features to 10 to 15, which were used in a naive Bayes classifier (R e1071). TCRdb handled the public reads itself, with Q25 trimming in fastp and clone calling in MiXCR, and kept productive beta chains. Entries that share a CDR3 protein sequence are merged under the most common genes and DNA. TCRdb's processing, not the authors' own work, is the source of the V and J calls. The sample data list under 350,000 distinct CDR3 sequences, and 17% of these were observed just once. Over 50% of the sample is taken by the ten largest.

The specimen sequenced was blood. Recombination connected TRBV28 to TRBJ1-5, with a tentative D gene TRBD1 over 6 matching bases. The receptor comes from a woman between 55 and 75 years old with Graves' ophthalmopathy. In nucleotide form, the sequence is TGTGCCAGCAGGGGGGGGGGTGCACAGGGCCGGAATCAGCCCCAGCATTTT. It encodes CASRGGGAQGRNQPQHF. Joined to the reference TRBV28 and TRBJ1-5 proteins, this CDR3 gives the full variable domain: DVKVTQSSRYLVKRTGEKVFLECVQDMDHENMFWYRQDPGLGLRLIYFSYDVKMKEKGDIPEGYSVSREKKERFSLILESASTNQTSMYLCASRGGGAQGRNQPQHFGDGTRLSIL.